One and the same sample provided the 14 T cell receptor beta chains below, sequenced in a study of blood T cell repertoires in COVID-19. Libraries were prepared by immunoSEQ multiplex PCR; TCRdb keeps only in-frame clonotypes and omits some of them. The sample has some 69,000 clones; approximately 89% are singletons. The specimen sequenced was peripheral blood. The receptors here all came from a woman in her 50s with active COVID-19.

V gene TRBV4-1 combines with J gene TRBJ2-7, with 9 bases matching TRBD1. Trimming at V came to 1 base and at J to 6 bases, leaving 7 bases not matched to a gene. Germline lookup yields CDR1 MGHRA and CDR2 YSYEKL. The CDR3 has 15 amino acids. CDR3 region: CASSQGDRVGREQYF. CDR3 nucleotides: TGCGCCAGCAGCCAAGGGGACAGGGTGGGTCGCGAGCAGTACTTC.

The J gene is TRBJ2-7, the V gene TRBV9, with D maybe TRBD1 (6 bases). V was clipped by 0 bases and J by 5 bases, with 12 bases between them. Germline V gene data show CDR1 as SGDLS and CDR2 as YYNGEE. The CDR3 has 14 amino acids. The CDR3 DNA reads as TGTGCCAGCAGCGTAGGCAGGGGCAGCCACGAGCAGTACTTC. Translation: CASSVGRGSHEQYF.

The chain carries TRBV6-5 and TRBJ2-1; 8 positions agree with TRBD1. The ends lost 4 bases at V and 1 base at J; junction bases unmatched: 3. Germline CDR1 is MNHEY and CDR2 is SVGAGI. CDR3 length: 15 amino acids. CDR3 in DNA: TGTGCCAGCAGTTCGCGACAGGGGTCCTACAATGAGCAGTTCTTC. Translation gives CASSSRQGSYNEQFF.

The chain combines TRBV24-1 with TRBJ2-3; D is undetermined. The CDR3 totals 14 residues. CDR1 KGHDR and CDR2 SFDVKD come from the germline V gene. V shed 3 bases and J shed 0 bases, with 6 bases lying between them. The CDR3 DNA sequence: TGTGCCACCAGTGATCTGTCCAGCACAGATACGCAGTATTTT. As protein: CATSDLSSTDTQYF.

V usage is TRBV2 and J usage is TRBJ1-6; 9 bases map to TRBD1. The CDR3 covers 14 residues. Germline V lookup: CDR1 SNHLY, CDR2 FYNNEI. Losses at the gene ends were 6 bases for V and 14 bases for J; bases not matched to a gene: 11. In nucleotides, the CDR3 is TGTGCCAGCAGGTTCATCGGACAGGGGAGTTCCCTCCACTTT. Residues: CASRFIGQGSSLHF.

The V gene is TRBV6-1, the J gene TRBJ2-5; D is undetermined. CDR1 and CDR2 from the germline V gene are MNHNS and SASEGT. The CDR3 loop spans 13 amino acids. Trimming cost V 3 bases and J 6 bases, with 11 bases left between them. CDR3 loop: CASSDNAAKTQYF. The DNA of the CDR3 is TGTGCCAGCAGTGATAACGCGGCGAAGACCCAGTACTTC.

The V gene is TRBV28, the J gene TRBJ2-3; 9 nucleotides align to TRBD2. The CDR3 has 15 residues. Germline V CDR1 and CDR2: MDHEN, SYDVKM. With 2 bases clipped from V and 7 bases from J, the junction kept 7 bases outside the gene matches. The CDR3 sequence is CASSLPAGGRNTQYF. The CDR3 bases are TGTGCCAGCAGTTTACCAGCGGGAGGTAGGAATACGCAGTATTTT.

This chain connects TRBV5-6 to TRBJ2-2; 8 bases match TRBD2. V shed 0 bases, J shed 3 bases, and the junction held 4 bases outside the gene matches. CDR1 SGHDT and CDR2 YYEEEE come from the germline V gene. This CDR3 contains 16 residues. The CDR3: CASSLDGRADTGELFF. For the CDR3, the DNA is TGTGCCAGCAGCTTGGACGGGAGGGCCGACACCGGGGAGCTGTTTTTT.

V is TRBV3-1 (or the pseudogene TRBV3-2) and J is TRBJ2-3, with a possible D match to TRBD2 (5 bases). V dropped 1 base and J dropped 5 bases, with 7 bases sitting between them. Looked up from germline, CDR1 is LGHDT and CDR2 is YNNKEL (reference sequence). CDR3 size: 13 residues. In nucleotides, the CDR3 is TGTGCCAGCAGCCAAGTCCGGGGAGATACGCAGTATTTT. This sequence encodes CASSQVRGDTQYF.

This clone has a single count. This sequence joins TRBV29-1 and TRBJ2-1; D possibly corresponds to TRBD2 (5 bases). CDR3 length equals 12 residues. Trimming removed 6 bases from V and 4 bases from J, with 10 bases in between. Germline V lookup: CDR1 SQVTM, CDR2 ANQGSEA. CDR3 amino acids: CSVGSPYNEQFF. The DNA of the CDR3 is TGCAGCGTAGGGAGCCCTTACAATGAGCAGTTCTTC.

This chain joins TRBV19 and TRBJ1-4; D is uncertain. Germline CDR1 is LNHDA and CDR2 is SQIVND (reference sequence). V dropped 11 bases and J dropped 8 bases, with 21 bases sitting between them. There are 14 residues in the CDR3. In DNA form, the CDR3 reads TGTGCCTCTAACCGGGGAGGGATCGCGGAAAAACTGTTTTTT. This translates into CASNRGGIAEKLFF.

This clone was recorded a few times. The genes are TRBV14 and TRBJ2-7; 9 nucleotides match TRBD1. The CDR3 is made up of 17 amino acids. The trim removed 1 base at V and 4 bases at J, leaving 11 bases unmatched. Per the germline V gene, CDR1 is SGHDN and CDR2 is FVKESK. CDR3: CASSQVDEGTGLYEQYF. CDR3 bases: TGTGCCAGCAGCCAAGTAGATGAAGGGACAGGGCTATACGAGCAGTACTTC.

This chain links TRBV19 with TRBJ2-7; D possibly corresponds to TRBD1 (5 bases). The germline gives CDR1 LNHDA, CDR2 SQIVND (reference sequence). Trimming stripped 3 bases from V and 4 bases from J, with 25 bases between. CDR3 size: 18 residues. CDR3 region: CASSIFIRTTTRIYEQYF. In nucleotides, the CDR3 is TGTGCCAGTAGTATTTTCATCCGGACAACTACGAGGATATACGAGCAGTACTTC.

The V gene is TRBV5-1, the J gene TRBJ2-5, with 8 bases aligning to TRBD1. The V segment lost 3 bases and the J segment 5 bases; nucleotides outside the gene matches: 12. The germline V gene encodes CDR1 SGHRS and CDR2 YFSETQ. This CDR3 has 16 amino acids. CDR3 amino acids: CASSSTGPRGRETQYF. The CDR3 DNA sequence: TGCGCCAGCAGCTCGACAGGGCCCAGGGGGCGTGAGACCCAGTACTTC.